This is a list of T cell receptor beta chains from one sample in a study of Ad26.COV2.S vaccination and SARS-CoV-2 variants. This table comes from immunoSEQ multiplex PCR, and its TCRdb copy is limited to in-frame clones, with some not included. The data contain 300,000 to 350,000 clones, roughly 86% of them singletons. The sequences come from peripheral blood, collected in a trial of Ad26.COV2.S vaccine versus placebo. All receptors come from a person aged 18-65 years who received the Ad26.COV2.S COVID-19 vaccine or a placebo. Both conserved end residues are part of each CDR3. The order of the fields is D gene, clone size, J gene, V gene, CDR3 DNA, CDR3 protein. A D gene is named only where the DNA matches it firmly. Part of the rows lack a size; the others show once, few, many or a class for expanded clones.

>TRBD1|NA|TRBJ2-5|TRBV7-8
TGTGCCAGCAGCTTAGAAGGGACAGGGGGACAAGAGACCCAGTACTTC
CASSLEGTGGQETQYF
>NA|NA|TRBJ1-5|TRBV28
TGTGCCAGCAGTTTCCCAAATACAGGGAAGAATAGCAATCAGCCCCAGCATTTT
CASSFPNTGKNSNQPQHF
>NA|NA|TRBJ1-1|TRBV2
TGTGCCAGCAAAGTGGGGTGGGGGGCTGGCACTGAAGCTTTCTTT
CASKVGWGAGTEAFF
>NA|few|TRBJ2-7|TRBV2
TGTGCCAGCAGCCGGACGGGCTGGGAGCAGTACTTC
CASSRTGWEQYF
>NA|NA|TRBJ2-1|TRBV2
TGTGCCAGCAGTGATTTGAGGGGTGAGCAGTTCTTC
CASSDLRGEQFF
>NA|NA|TRBJ1-1|TRBV5-4
TGTGCCAGCAGCACACTAGAGAACACTGAAGCTTTCTTT
CASSTLENTEAFF
>NA|NA|TRBJ2-2|TRBV19
TGTGCCAGTACCCCGGGACCGCACACCGGGGAGCTGTTTTTT
CASTPGPHTGELFF
>TRBD2|NA|TRBJ2-7|TRBV5-1
TGCGCCAGCACACGGGGGGGACCGAACTACGAGCAGTACTTC
CASTRGGPNYEQYF
>NA|NA|TRBJ2-1|TRBV2
TGTGCCAGCCAGAATTACCGGGACAAATATGAGCAGTTCTTC
CASQNYRDKYEQFF
>NA|few|TRBJ1-1|TRBV6-5
TGTGCCAGCATGACAGCGAACACTGAAGCTTTCTTT
CASMTANTEAFF
>TRBD1|NA|TRBJ1-1|TRBV2
TGTGCCAGCTCTCACAACAGGGGGTCTCCGGCTGAAGCTTTCTTT
CASSHNRGSPAEAFF
>NA|NA|TRBJ2-1|TRBV7-2
TGTGCCAGCAGCTTCGACAGTTACCCCTACAATGAGCAGTTCTTC
CASSFDSYPYNEQFF
>NA|NA|TRBJ1-2|TRBV7-2
TGTGCCAGCAGCTTAGTTGCAGGGACTGGCTACACCTTC
CASSLVAGTGYTF
>TRBD2|NA|TRBJ2-5|TRBV7-2
TGTGCCAGCAGGCAACGGGGGGACTTGAGACCAAGGCGAGAGACCCAGTACTTC
CASRQRGDLRPRRETQYF
>NA|NA|TRBJ1-6|TRBV3-1/TRBV3-2
TGTGCCAGCAGCCAAGAAAATTCACCCCTCCACTTT
CASSQENSPLHF
>TRBD1|NA|TRBJ1-2|TRBV6-5
TGTGCCAGCAACCCGACAGGGAACTATGGCTACACCTTC
CASNPTGNYGYTF
>TRBD2|NA|TRBJ2-1|TRBV2
TGTGCCAGCGGGACTAGCGGATACAATGAGCAGTTCTTC
CASGTSGYNEQFF
>TRBD1|NA|TRBJ2-3|TRBV5-4
TGTGCCAGCAGCTTTCGGACAGGGCAAACAGATACGCAGTATTTT
CASSFRTGQTDTQYF
>NA|NA|TRBJ2-3|TRBV7-2
TGTGCCAGCAGCTCTGGGATCTCCCGAGGCACAGATACGCAGTATTTT
CASSSGISRGTDTQYF
>NA|few|TRBJ1-5|TRBV6-2/TRBV6-3
TGTGCCAGCAGTTATGAGCGCAGGGCAGGTCAGCCCCAGCATTTT
CASSYERRAGQPQHF
>TRBD1|NA|TRBJ2-7|TRBV19
TGTGCCAGTAGTATAGCACGGGACAGGGCCTACGAGCAGTACTTC
CASSIARDRAYEQYF
>NA|NA|TRBJ2-2|TRBV27
TGTGCCAGCAGTCTCCAACTTAACAGGGACACCGGGGAGCTGTTTTTT
CASSLQLNRDTGELFF
>NA|NA|TRBJ2-3|TRBV7-9
TGTGCCAGCAGCTTAGCGGCAACTAGCACAGATACGCAGTATTTT
CASSLAATSTDTQYF
>TRBD2|NA|TRBJ2-1|TRBV4-2
TGTGCCAGCAGCCAAGTTCGGACTAGCGGTTCGTACAATGAGCAGTTCTTC
CASSQVRTSGSYNEQFF
>NA|NA|TRBJ1-3|TRBV2
TGTGCCAGCACGGGGTTCTCTGGAAACACCATATATTTT
CASTGFSGNTIYF
>NA|few|TRBJ2-2|TRBV3-1/TRBV3-2
TGTGCCAGCAGCCAAGCCACCGGGGAGCTGTTTTTT
CASSQATGELFF
>NA|once|TRBJ2-2|TRBV5-4
TGTGCCAGCAGGGATGGGCTAGATGGCGGGGAGCTGTTTTTT
CASRDGLDGGELFF
>NA|many|TRBJ1-6|TRBV6-5
TGTGCCAGCAGTTACTCGGATAGCTCCTATAATTCACCCCTCCACTTT
CASSYSDSSYNSPLHF
>TRBD1|NA|TRBJ1-1|TRBV3-1/TRBV3-2
TGTGCCAGCAGCCAAGATCAACATCGGGAAGGGGGCCTTACTGAAGCTTTCTTT
CASSQDQHREGGLTEAFF
>NA|once|TRBJ1-1|TRBV2
TGTGCCAGCATGGAACAACGTGGGGGGGCGCTCACTGAAGCTTTCTTT
CASMEQRGGALTEAFF
>NA|NA|TRBJ2-5|TRBV15
TGTGCCACCAGCAGAGGAAGCGTCGGGGCGGGCACCTTCCAAGAGACCCAGTACTTC
CATSRGSVGAGTFQETQYF
>NA|NA|TRBJ1-4|TRBV7-9
TGTGCCAGCAGTCCAGGGTCTACTAATGAAAAACTGTTTTTT
CASSPGSTNEKLFF
>TRBD1|NA|TRBJ1-2|TRBV13
TGTGCCAGCAGCCGATTAGGACAGGGGACGGATGGCTACACCTTC
CASSRLGQGTDGYTF
>TRBD1|NA|TRBJ2-1|TRBV30
TGTGCCTGGAGTGTTCAGGGGGCCTCCTACAATGAGCAGTTCTTC
CAWSVQGASYNEQFF
>NA|few|TRBJ2-7|TRBV3-1/TRBV3-2
TGTGCCAGCAGCCATATGGGGGAGCAGTACTTC
CASSHMGEQYF
>NA|NA|TRBJ1-2|TRBV10-3
TGTGCCATCAGTGCCCGAGGGATGGCAGTCGGCTACACCTTC
CAISARGMAVGYTF
>NA|NA|TRBJ1-5|TRBV15
TGTGCCACCAGCAGATCGCGCGGCAATAGCAATCAGCCCCAGCATTTT
CATSRSRGNSNQPQHF
>NA|once|TRBJ1-1|TRBV18
TGTGCCAGCTCACCACGAAGGCAGAGCCTCCTTGAAGCTTTCTTT
CASSPRRQSLLEAFF
>NA|few|TRBJ2-1|TRBV5-1
TGCGCCAGCAGCTTGGAATCAGCAGGTTTCACTGAGCAGTTCTTC
CASSLESAGFTEQFF
>NA|NA|TRBJ2-1|TRBV10-3
TGTGCCATCGGGACTTCCAACCCCTCCTACAATGAGCAGTTCTTC
CAIGTSNPSYNEQFF
>TRBD1|NA|TRBJ2-7|TRBV3-1/TRBV3-2
TGTGCCAGCAGCCAAGGGACCGGGACAGGACCTTACGAGCAGTACTTC
CASSQGTGTGPYEQYF
>NA|NA|TRBJ2-1|TRBV2
TGTGCCAGCAGTGAACAACTAGCCCCCTCCTACAATGAGCAGTTCTTC
CASSEQLAPSYNEQFF
>NA|NA|TRBJ2-3|TRBV9
TGTGCCAGCAGCGTAGAGGCGGGACACCCCACAGATACGCAGTATTTT
CASSVEAGHPTDTQYF
>NA|NA|TRBJ2-7|TRBV6-5
TGTGCCAGTCGGGACAACACTTACGAGCAGTACTTC
CASRDNTYEQYF
>TRBD1|NA|TRBJ1-2|TRBV30
TGTGCCTGGAGTAAACCGGGACAGGGAGTTGCTGGCTACACCTTC
CAWSKPGQGVAGYTF
>TRBD1|NA|TRBJ2-1|TRBV5-1
TGCGCCAGCAGCACCCCGACAGGGGCAAATGAGCAGTTCTTC
CASSTPTGANEQFF
>NA|NA|TRBJ2-5|TRBV7-5
TGTGTCAGAAGCATTAGACAGAGCCAAGAGACCCAGTACTTC
CVRSIRQSQETQYF